The entry that follows covers one T cell receptor (beta chain) sequence. Antigen unknown. Some clones are missing from TCRdb's copy, which holds only in-frame ones; the method was immunoSEQ multiplex PCR. Seen here are around 340,000 clones, 85% to 90% observed once, and the top ten hold around 5%. With 0 bases clipped from V and 5 bases from J, the junction kept 8 bases outside the gene matches. This CDR3 spans 16 amino acids. The germline V gene encodes CDR1 SGDLS and CDR2 YYNGEE. Treatment denoted: roughly 19 received Ad26.COV2.S at low or high dose, single or two shots; about 5 received placebo; per-sample allocation not given. Specimens were obtained on day 63 following the first vaccine or placebo injection. This specimen belongs to a study of Ad26.COV2.S vaccination and SARS-CoV-2 variants. Study results and caveats: Compared with placebo recipients, vaccine recipients had higher spike-specific TCR breadth.

The clonotype comes from a person between 18 and 60 years old who received the Ad26.COV2.S COVID-19 vaccine or a placebo. The sample consisted of peripheral blood, taken in a trial of Ad26.COV2.S vaccine versus placebo. This sequence joins TRBV9 and TRBJ2-5; 9 bases fit TRBD2. CDR3 residues: CASSVGSGTSYETQYF. CDR3 DNA sequence: TGTGCCAGCAGCGTAGGGAGCGGGACTAGCTATGAGACCCAGTACTTC.